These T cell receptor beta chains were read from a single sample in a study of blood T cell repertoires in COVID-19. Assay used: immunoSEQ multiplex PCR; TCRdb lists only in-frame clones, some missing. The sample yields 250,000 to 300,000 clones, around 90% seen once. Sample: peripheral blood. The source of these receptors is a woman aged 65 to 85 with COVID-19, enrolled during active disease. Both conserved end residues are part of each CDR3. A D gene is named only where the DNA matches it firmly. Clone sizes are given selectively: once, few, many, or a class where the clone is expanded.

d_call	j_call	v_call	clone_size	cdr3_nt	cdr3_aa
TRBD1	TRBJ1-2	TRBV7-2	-	TGTGCCAGCAGCGTGTCAGGGGGCCGGGGGTATGGCTACACCTTC	CASSVSGGRGYGYTF
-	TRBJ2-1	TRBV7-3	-	TGTGCCAGCAGCTTATACGGGAGCTCCTACAATGAGCAGTTCTTC	CASSLYGSSYNEQFF
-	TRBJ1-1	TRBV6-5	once	TGTGCCAGCAGTTACACCAATCGGGGCACTGAAGCTTTCTTT	CASSYTNRGTEAFF
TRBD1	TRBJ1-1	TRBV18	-	TGTGCCAGCTCGATTGGACAGGGGGACACTGAAGCTTTCTTT	CASSIGQGDTEAFF
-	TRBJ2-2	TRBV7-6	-	TGTGCCAGCAGCTTAGGGATCGGGAACCGTCCTAGCGCCGGGGAGCTGTTTTTT	CASSLGIGNRPSAGELFF
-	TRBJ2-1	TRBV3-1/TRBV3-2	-	TGTGCCAGCAGCCAGCTAGATCCCAATGAGCAGTTCTTC	CASSQLDPNEQFF
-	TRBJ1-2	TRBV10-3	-	TGTGCCATCAGTGATGGGCTTTGGAGGGGCTACACCTTC	CAISDGLWRGYTF
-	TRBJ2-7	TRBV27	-	TGTGCCAGCAGTTTGTCTCACGGCTACGAGCAGTACTTC	CASSLSHGYEQYF
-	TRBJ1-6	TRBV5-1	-	TGCGCCAGCAGCTTGCTACAGGGAGATGGATCACCCCTCCACTTT	CASSLLQGDGSPLHF
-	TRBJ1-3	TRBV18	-	TGTGCCAGCTCACCTCAAGACAGGAGCTCTGGAAACACCATATATTTT	CASSPQDRSSGNTIYF
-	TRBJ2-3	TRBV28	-	TGTGCCAGCAGCCCGAGGGGGGGAGGGTCAGATACGCAGTATTTT	CASSPRGGGSDTQYF
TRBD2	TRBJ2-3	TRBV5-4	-	TGTGCCAGCAGCCAGGGACTAGCGGGAGGGTCTTTGGGCACAGATACGCAGTATTTT	CASSQGLAGGSLGTDTQYF
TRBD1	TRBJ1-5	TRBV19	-	TGTGCCAGTCGGACAGGGGGCGGGAGCAATCAGCCCCAGCATTTT	CASRTGGGSNQPQHF
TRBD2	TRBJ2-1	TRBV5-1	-	TGCGCCAGCAGCTTGGTCGGTGGGAGGGCCCTCAATGAGCAGTTCTTC	CASSLVGGRALNEQFF
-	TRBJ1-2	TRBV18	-	TGTGCCAGCTCACCATTAGGGGACTATGGCTACACCTTC	CASSPLGDYGYTF
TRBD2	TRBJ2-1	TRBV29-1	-	TGCAGCGCCGAGACTAGCGGGAGCTCCTGGGGTGAGCAGTTCTTC	CSAETSGSSWGEQFF
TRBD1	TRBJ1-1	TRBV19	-	TGTGCCAGTAGTGCCACAGGGGACACTGAAGCTTTCTTT	CASSATGDTEAFF
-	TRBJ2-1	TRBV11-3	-	TGTGCCAGCAGCTTCAGGGGCTCCTACAATGAGCAGTTCTTC	CASSFRGSYNEQFF
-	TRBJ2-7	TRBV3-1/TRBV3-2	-	TGTGCCAGCAGCCCCCTCCGGGATTCCTACGAGCAGTACTTC	CASSPLRDSYEQYF
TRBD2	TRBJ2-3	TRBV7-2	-	TGTGCCAGCAGTCGAGGACTAGCCGGCACAGATACGCAGTATTTT	CASSRGLAGTDTQYF
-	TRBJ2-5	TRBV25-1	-	TGTGCCAGCAGTGAATTAGTGGGCAGGGGAGAAGAGACCCAGTACTTC	CASSELVGRGEETQYF
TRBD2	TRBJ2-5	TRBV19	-	TGTGCCAGCACTGCTAGCGGCTCACACCAAGAGACCCAGTACTTC	CASTASGSHQETQYF
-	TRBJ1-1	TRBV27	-	TGTGCCAGCAGTTTATGGGGACAAAAAAACACTGAAGCTTTCTTT	CASSLWGQKNTEAFF
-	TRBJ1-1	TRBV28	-	TGTGCCAACGGACCTGCGGGGGGATGGTCAACTGAAGCTTTCTTT	CANGPAGGWSTEAFF
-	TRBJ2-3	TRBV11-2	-	TGTGCCAGCAGCTTCCCGGGAGTCGATACGCAGTATTTT	CASSFPGVDTQYF
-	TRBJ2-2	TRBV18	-	TGTGCCAGCTCACCGGGCACCAACACCGGGGAGCTGTTTTTT	CASSPGTNTGELFF
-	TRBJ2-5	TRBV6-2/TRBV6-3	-	TGTGCCAGCAGTTACGGGCTAGCTGTTCAAGAGACCCAGTACTTC	CASSYGLAVQETQYF
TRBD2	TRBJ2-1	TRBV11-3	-	TGTGCCAGCGGTGGACTAGCGGGAGTGTCGAATGAGCAGTTCTTC	CASGGLAGVSNEQFF
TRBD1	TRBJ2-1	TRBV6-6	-	TGTGCCAGCCGGTTACAGGGGCTGAGGAATGAGCAGTTCTTC	CASRLQGLRNEQFF
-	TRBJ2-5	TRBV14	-	TGTGCCAGCAGCCAAGATCTTCCAGAGACCCAGTACTTC	CASSQDLPETQYF
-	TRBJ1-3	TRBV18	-	TGTGCCAGCTCACTCACCGGGAAGGACGGAAACACCATATATTTT	CASSLTGKDGNTIYF
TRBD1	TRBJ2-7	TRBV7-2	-	TGTGCCAGCAGCTTACGGCAGGGGGCGGGTCGTGAGCAGTACTTC	CASSLRQGAGREQYF
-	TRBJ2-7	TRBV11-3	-	TGTGCCAGCAGCCTGACTAGGGTCCACGAGCAGTACTTC	CASSLTRVHEQYF
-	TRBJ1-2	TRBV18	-	TGTGCCAGCTCACCTCCGGGACAAGCCTATGGCTACACCTTC	CASSPPGQAYGYTF
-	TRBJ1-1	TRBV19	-	TGTGCCAGTAGCCGAGTCCGAGAACTCTTGGACACTGAAGCTTTCTTT	CASSRVRELLDTEAFF
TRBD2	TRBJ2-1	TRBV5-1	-	TGCGCCAGCAGCTTATCTACGGCGGGAGAATCAAGATTCTTC	CASSLSTAGESRFF
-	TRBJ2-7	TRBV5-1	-	TGCGCCAGCACAGACTCCTACGAGCAGTACTTC	CASTDSYEQYF
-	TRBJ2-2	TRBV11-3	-	TGTGCCAGCAGCTACCGGGGGGCCACCGGGGAGCTGTTTTTT	CASSYRGATGELFF
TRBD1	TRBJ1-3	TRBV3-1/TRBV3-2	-	TGTGCCAGCAGCCCTCAGGACAGGGGAAACACCATATATTTT	CASSPQDRGNTIYF
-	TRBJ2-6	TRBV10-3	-	TGTGCCATCAGCCCACTAGCCCACGGCCCCCAAGGGGGGGCCAACGTCCTGACTTTC	CAISPLAHGPQGGANVLTF
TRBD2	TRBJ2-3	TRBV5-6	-	TGTGCCAGCAGCTTGGGTCTAGCGGGAGAGATAGATACGCAGTATTTT	CASSLGLAGEIDTQYF
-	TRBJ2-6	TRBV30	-	TGTGCCTGGAGTGGCCAGGTCGTCCTGACTTTC	CAWSGQVVLTF
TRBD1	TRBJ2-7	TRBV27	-	TGTGCCACCCGGGACAGGAAGCACGAGCAGTACTTC	CATRDRKHEQYF
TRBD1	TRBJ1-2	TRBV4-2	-	TGTGCCAGCAGCCTTCAGAACGACAGGGAAGAAGGTGGCTACACCTTC	CASSLQNDREEGGYTF
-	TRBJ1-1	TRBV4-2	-	TGTGCCAGCAGCCAAGTTGGCCCGAACACTGAAGCTTTCTTT	CASSQVGPNTEAFF
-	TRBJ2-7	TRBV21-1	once	TGTGCCAGCACCACCCTGGGGGTAGACAGAAGCGGGTACGAGCAGTACTTC	CASTTLGVDRSGYEQYF
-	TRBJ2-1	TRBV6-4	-	TGTGCCAGCAGTGACTCTGTAGCAGTTGGGTCCTACAATGAGCAGTTCTTC	CASSDSVAVGSYNEQFF
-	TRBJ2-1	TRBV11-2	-	TGTGCCAGCAGCTTTCGGTCGGGTAAAGGCAATGAGCAGTTCTTC	CASSFRSGKGNEQFF
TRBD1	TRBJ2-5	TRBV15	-	TGTGCCACCAGCAGAGGGGCACTGGGACAGGGTGAGGAGACCCAGTACTTC	CATSRGALGQGEETQYF
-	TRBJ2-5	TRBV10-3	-	TGTGCCATCAAACAGAAAGAGACCCAGTACTTC	CAIKQKETQYF
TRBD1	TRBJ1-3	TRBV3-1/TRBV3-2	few	TGTGCCAGCAGCCAATCAGGGGGTTTGACTGGAAACACCATATATTTT	CASSQSGGLTGNTIYF
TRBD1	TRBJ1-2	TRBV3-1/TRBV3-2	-	TGTGCCAGCAGCCAGGACAGGGTTAGGTATGGCTACACCTTC	CASSQDRVRYGYTF
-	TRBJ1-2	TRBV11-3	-	TGTGCCAGCAGCTTAGGAGGCAGCTATGGCTACACCTTC	CASSLGGSYGYTF
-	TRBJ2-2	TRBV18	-	TGTGCCAGCTCACCATTGGGGGCCGGTAACACCGGGGAGCTGTTTTTT	CASSPLGAGNTGELFF